This T cell receptor beta chain comes out of a study of CD8+ T cells in alopecia areata. Study-level points and caveats: Sequences from scalp samples also cover resident alphabeta T cells of normal skin. Scalp lesions, especially in alopecia totalis/universalis, had higher clonality than normal scalp.

The sample holds a few counts of this clone. Antigen: not known. Following RNA extraction, reverse transcription yielded cDNA that acted as the sequencing template. Clones were read by immunoSEQ multiplex PCR, and TCRdb kept only the in-frame ones, dropping some. The sample consists of 25,000 or so clones, around half of them appearing once. CDR3 length equals 15 residues. The V and J ends lost 1 base and 3 bases respectively, with 9 bases between them. CDR1 MNHNS and CDR2 SASEGT come from the germline V gene. Alopecia areata patients had lesional scalp punch biopsies and peripheral blood taken from them.

The chain employs TRBV6-1 and TRBJ1-4; no clear D. The origin of this receptor is a human donor with alopecia areata. The specimen sequenced was NKG2D-high CD8+ T cells sorted from blood. CDR3 sequence: CASSEVGKANEKLFF. The CDR3 region has the DNA TGTGCCAGCAGTGAAGTGGGGAAAGCTAATGAAAAACTGTTTTTT.